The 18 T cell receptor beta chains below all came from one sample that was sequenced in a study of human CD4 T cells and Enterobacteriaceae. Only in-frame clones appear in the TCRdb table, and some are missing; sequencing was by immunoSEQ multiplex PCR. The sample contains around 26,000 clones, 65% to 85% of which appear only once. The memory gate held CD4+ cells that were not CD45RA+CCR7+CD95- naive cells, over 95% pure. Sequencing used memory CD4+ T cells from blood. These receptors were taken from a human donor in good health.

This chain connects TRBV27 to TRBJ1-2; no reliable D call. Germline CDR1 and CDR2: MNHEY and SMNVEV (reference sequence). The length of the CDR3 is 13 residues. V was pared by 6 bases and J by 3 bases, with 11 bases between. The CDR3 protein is CASRKTDYYGYTF. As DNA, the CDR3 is TGTGCCAGCAGGAAAACAGATTACTATGGCTACACCTTC.

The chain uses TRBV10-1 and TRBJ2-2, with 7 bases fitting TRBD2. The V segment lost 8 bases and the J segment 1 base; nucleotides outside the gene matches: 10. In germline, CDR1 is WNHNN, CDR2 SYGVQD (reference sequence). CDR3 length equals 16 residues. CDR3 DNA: TGCGCCAGCTCCGAGGGGAGGGCAGGGAACACCGGGGAGCTGTTTTTT. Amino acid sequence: CASSEGRAGNTGELFF.

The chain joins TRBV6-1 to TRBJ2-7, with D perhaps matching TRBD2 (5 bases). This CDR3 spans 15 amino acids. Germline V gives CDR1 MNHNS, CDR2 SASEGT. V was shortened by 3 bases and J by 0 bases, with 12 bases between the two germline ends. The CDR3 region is CASSDVASYSYEQYF. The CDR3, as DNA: TGTGCCAGCAGTGATGTAGCGTCCTACTCCTACGAGCAGTACTTC.

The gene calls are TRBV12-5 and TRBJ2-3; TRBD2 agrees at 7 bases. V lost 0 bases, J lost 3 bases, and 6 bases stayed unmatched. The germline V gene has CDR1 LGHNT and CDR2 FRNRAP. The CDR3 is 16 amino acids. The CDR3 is CASGLVTSGKTDTQYF. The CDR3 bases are TGTGCTAGTGGTTTGGTAACCAGCGGGAAGACAGATACGCAGTATTTT.

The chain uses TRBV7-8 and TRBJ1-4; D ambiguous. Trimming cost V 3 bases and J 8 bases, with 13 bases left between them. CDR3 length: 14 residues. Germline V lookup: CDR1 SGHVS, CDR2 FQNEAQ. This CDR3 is CASSLRETSEKLFF. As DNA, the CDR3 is TGTGCCAGCAGCTTGAGGGAGACAAGCGAAAAACTGTTTTTT.

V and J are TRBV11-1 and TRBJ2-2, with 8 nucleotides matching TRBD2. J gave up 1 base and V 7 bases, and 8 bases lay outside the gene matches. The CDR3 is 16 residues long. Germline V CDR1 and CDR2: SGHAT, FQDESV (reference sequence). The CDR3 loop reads CASNDRREENTGELFF. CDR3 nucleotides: TGTGCCAGCAATGACAGGCGGGAGGAGAACACCGGGGAGCTGTTTTTT.

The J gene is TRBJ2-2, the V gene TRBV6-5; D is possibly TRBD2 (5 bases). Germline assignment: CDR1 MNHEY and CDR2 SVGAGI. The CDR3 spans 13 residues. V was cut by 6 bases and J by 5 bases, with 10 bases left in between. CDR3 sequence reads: CASRREGTGELFF. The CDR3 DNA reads TGTGCCAGCAGGAGGGAAGGGACCGGGGAGCTGTTTTTT.

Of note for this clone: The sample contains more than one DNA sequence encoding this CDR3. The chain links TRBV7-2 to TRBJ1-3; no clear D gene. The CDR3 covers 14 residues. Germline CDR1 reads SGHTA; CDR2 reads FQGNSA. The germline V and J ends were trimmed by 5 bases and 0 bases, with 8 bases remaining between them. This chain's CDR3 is CASSLRRSGNTIYF. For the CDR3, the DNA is TGTGCCAGCAGCCTCCGTCGCTCTGGAAACACCATATATTTT.

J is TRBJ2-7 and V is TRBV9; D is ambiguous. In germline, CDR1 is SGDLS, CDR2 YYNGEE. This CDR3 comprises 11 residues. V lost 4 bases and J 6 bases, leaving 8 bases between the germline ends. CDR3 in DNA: TGTGCCAGCAGCCCCCGGCTCGAGCAGTACTTC. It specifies CASSPRLEQYF.

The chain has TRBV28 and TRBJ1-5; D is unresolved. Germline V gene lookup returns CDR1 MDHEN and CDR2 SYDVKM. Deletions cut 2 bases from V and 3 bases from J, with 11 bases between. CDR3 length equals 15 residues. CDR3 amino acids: CASSLGVRLNQPQHF. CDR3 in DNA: TGTGCCAGCAGTTTAGGGGTGCGACTCAATCAGCCCCAGCATTTT.

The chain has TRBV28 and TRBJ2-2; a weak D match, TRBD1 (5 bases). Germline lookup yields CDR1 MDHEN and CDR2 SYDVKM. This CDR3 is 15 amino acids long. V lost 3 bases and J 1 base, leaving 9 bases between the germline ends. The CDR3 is CASSLGLLNTGELFF. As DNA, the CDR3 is TGTGCCAGCAGTTTGGGGCTACTGAACACCGGGGAGCTGTTTTTT. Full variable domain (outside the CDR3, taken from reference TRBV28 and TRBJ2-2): DVKVTQSSRYLVKRTGEKVFLECVQDMDHENMFWYRQDPGLGLRLIYFSYDVKMKEKGDIPEGYSVSREKKERFSLILESASTNQTSMYLCASSLGLLNTGELFFGEGSRLTVL.

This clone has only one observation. CDR3 DNA sequence: TGTGCCTGGGGACTAGCGGGGGGGCCAGGACTCACAGATACGCAGTATTTT. It encodes CAWGLAGGPGLTDTQYF. The chain recombines TRBV30 with TRBJ2-3; 15 nucleotides align to TRBD2. This CDR3 comprises 17 residues. The V segment lost 5 bases and the J segment 2 bases; nucleotides outside the gene matches: 8. Germline V lookup: CDR1 GTSNPN, CDR2 SVGIG (reference sequence).

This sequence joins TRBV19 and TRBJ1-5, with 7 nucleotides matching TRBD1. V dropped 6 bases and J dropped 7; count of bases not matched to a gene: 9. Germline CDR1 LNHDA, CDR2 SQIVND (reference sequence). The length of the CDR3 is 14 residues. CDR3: CASSIDRAGQPQHF. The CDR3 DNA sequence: TGTGCCAGTAGCATTGACAGGGCTGGGCAGCCCCAGCATTTT.

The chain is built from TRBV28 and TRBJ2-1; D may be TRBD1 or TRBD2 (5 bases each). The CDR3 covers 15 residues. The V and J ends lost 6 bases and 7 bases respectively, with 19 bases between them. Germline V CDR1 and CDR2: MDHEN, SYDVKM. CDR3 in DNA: TGTGCCAGCAGCGAGAGGGGATGGGGGTGGAATGAGCAGTTCTTC. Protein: CASSERGWGWNEQFF.

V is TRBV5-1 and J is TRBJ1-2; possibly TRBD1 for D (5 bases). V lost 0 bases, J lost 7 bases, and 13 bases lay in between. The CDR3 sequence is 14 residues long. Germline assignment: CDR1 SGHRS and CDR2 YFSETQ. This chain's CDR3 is CASSLERGGGGYTF. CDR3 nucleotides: TGCGCCAGCAGCTTGGAAAGGGGAGGAGGTGGCTACACCTTC.

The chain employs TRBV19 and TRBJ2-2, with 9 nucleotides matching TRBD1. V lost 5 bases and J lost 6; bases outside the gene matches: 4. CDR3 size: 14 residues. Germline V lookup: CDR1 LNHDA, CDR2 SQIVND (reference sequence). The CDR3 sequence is CASSSTGGSGELFF. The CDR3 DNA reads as TGTGCCAGTAGTTCCACAGGGGGCTCCGGGGAGCTGTTTTTT.

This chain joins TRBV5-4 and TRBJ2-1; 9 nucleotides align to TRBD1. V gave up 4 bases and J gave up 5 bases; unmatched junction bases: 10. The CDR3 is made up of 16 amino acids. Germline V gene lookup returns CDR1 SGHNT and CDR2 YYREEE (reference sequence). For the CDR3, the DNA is TGTGCCAGCAGCCCGGGGACAGGGATTTTCCACAATGAGCAGTTCTTC. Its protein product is CASSPGTGIFHNEQFF.

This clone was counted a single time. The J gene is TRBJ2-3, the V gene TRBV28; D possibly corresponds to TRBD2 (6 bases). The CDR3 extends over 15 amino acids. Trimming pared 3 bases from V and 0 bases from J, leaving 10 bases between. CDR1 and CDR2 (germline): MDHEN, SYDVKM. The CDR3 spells CASSFAAGSTDTQYF. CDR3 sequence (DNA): TGTGCCAGCAGTTTTGCGGCGGGGAGCACAGATACGCAGTATTTT.